The sequence of this T cell receptor beta chain was determined in a study of blood T cell repertoires in COVID-19. Study in general: The United States, Italy and Spain supplied acute and convalescent COVID-19 samples. From T cells, B-cell-depleted T cells, or PBMCs came the material, which was cDNA or gDNA.

Methods used by the authors: Estimates of nucleated cell counts were drawn from the amplification of reference gene primers. TCRdb's copy holds only in-frame clones and misses some; the assay was immunoSEQ multiplex PCR. The V and J calls and the clone size are those of that table, but D and trimming were determined from the DNA. The table records roughly 140,000 clones, roughly 79% of them present only once. Trimming left V 2 bases short and J 6 bases short, with 17 bases between. This CDR3 comprises 15 residues. The germline V gene encodes CDR1 MNHEY and CDR2 SMNVEV (reference sequence). Sequenced material: peripheral blood. This receptor was obtained from an older woman with acute or convalescent COVID-19. This chain joins TRBV27 and TRBJ2-7; D call uncertain. The CDR3: CASSLKRNAASEQYF. The CDR3 DNA is TGTGCCAGCAGTTTAAAGAGGAACGCCGCCTCCGAGCAGTACTTC.